This TCR beta chain came from a study of beta chain features in type 1 diabetes. This clone was observed a handful of times. cDNA synthesis used the whole RNA isolate, giving expressed TCRB sequences. Libraries were prepared by immunoSEQ multiplex PCR; TCRdb keeps only in-frame clonotypes and omits some of them. The repertoire holds 300,000 to 350,000 clones, with 8% as singletons. This CDR3 has 15 amino acids. Trimming took off 1 base at V and 6 bases at J, with 14 bases between the two ends. Per germline, CDR1 SGHNT and CDR2 YYREEE (reference sequence). Specimen: central memory CD4+ T cells from blood. This chain joins TRBV5-4 and TRBJ2-1, with no clear D. This TCR came from a woman aged 18-30 years in good health. CDR3 coding DNA: TGTGCCAGCAGCTTGAGGAAAACAGCAAGCAATGAGCAGTTCTTC. Its translation: CASSLRKTASNEQFF.